Listed below are T cell receptor beta chains from one sample, sequenced in a study of blood T cell repertoires in COVID-19. TCRdb keeps only in-frame clones here, not all; method: immunoSEQ multiplex PCR. Of some 21,000 clones listed, about four fifths were seen once; the top ten hold over 5.5%. The sequencing input was peripheral blood. These receptors all come from a human donor in a cohort sampled during active COVID-19. The CDR3 runs from the conserved cysteine through the conserved F or W. D genes are given only for firm matches. Part of the rows lack a size; the others show once, few, many or a class for expanded clones.

>.|TRBV5-5|.|TRBJ2-5
TGTGCCAGCAGCTTGAATGGGCCATTGTACCAAGAGACCCAGTACTTC
CASSLNGPLYQETQYF
>TRBD1|TRBV6-4|.|TRBJ2-5
TGTGCCAGCAGTGACGGGACAGGGGGCGCAGAGACCCAGTACTTC
CASSDGTGGAETQYF
>.|TRBV7-2|.|TRBJ2-7
TGTGCCAGCAGCTTAGGGCCCAGGACTTACGAGCAGTACTTC
CASSLGPRTYEQYF
>.|TRBV2|once|TRBJ2-6
TGTGCCAGCAGGCCGGGGGCTGGGGCCAACGTCCTGACTTTC
CASRPGAGANVLTF
>.|TRBV3-1/TRBV3-2|few|TRBJ1-1
TGTGCCAGCAGCCCCGTCGTTCTATCCATGAACACTGAAGCTTTCTTT
CASSPVVLSMNTEAFF
>.|TRBV2|.|TRBJ1-1
TGTGCCAGCAGTGGAGAGGGTTTCACTGAAGCTTTCTTT
CASSGEGFTEAFF
>.|TRBV14|medium-sized|TRBJ2-1
TGTGCCAGCAGCCAAGATATAAAAGTTTCGAGGGAAAATGAGCAGTTCTTC
CASSQDIKVSRENEQFF
>TRBD1|TRBV6-5|.|TRBJ1-1
TGTGCGATAACCGGGACAGGCTTAAGGGACACTGAAGCTTTCTTT
CAITGTGLRDTEAFF
>TRBD2|TRBV2|.|TRBJ2-3
TGTGCCAGCAGTGAACATTGGACTAGCGGGGGCGCAGATACGCAGTATTTT
CASSEHWTSGGADTQYF
>TRBD2|TRBV5-1|.|TRBJ2-3
TGCGCCAGCAGCTACGGGACTAGCGGGGGGTTCCCAGATACGCAGTATTTT
CASSYGTSGGFPDTQYF
>.|TRBV6-6|.|TRBJ1-5
TGTGCCAGCAGTTACGGGGAGAGCAATCAGCCCCAGCATTTT
CASSYGESNQPQHF
>.|TRBV5-1|few|TRBJ1-1
TGCGCCAGCAGCGGACTCGGGTTAGCTGAAGCTTTCTTT
CASSGLGLAEAFF
>TRBD1|TRBV6-5|few|TRBJ2-3
TGTGCCAGCAGTTATACAGGGGGCGGAGGAGCAGATACGCAGTATTTT
CASSYTGGGGADTQYF
>TRBD2|TRBV11-3|.|TRBJ2-5
TGTGCCAGCAGCGCATGGGAGGGTTTTAACTCTCTCCAAGAGACCCAGTACTTC
CASSAWEGFNSLQETQYF
>TRBD1|TRBV5-1|.|TRBJ1-5
TGCGCCAGGCACAACTGGACAGGGTGTTTGTCCCAGCCCCAGCATTTT
CARHNWTGCLSQPQHF
>TRBD1|TRBV30|.|TRBJ1-6
TGTGCCTGGAGTGTATTTGGGACAGCAAATTCACCCCTCCACTTT
CAWSVFGTANSPLHF
>.|TRBV7-6|.|TRBJ2-7
TGTGCCAGCAGCTTAGAGACCCTCGGGACAGCGGGTAGCGAGCAGTACTTC
CASSLETLGTAGSEQYF
>.|TRBV6-5|.|TRBJ1-6
TGTGCCAGCCTCGAACAGGGTTCACCCCTCCACTTT
CASLEQGSPLHF
>.|TRBV19|.|TRBJ1-1
TGTGCCAGTAGTATCCTGGGACAAAACACTGAAGCTTTCTTT
CASSILGQNTEAFF
>.|TRBV9|.|TRBJ2-5
TGTGCCAGCAGCGTAGGGCTCTTTGAGACCCAGTACTTC
CASSVGLFETQYF
>.|TRBV6-5|.|TRBJ1-6
TGTGCCAGCATGGGGGGTGATTATTATAATTCACCCCTCCACTTT
CASMGGDYYNSPLHF
>.|TRBV10-3|.|TRBJ1-1
TGTGCCTCGAACCTGGGGGACATGAACACTGAAGCTTTCTTT
CASNLGDMNTEAFF
>.|TRBV11-2|few|TRBJ1-5
TGTGCCAGCAGCTTAGATCTAAATCAGCCCCAGCATTTT
CASSLDLNQPQHF
>TRBD1|TRBV19|.|TRBJ1-1
TGTGCCAGTAGTATAGTATTCCCGGCAGGGGGCGAAGCTTTCTTT
CASSIVFPAGGEAFF